Listed here are 5 T cell receptor beta chains from one sample, sequenced in a study of blood T cell repertoires in COVID-19. The table came from immunoSEQ multiplex PCR; TCRdb's copy has only in-frame clones and leaves some out. The profile shows 250,000 to 300,000 clones, roughly 90% of them singletons. The sequenced sample consisted of PBMCs or T cells enriched from blood (not recorded which). The receptors derive from a woman aged 40 to 49 with acute COVID-19.

The genes are TRBV28 and TRBJ1-2; D perhaps matches TRBD1 (6 bases). V was clipped by 10 bases and J by 4 bases, with 16 bases between them. The length of the CDR3 is 13 residues. In germline, CDR1 is MDHEN, CDR2 SYDVKM. Written as DNA, the CDR3 is TGTGCCACCTTTGGACAGTTCCCCTATGGCTACACCTTC. As protein: CATFGQFPYGYTF.

The rearrangement joins TRBV5-1 to TRBJ2-3, with 8 bases lining up with TRBD2. Germline loops: CDR1 SGHRS, CDR2 YFSETQ. Trimming cost V 4 bases and J 4 bases; bases outside gene matches: 5. This CDR3 spans 14 amino acids. DNA of the CDR3: TGCGCCAGCAGCGCTGGGACTAGGTCAGATACGCAGTATTTT. Translating it yields CASSAGTRSDTQYF.

CDR3 residues: CASSIDAGGTDSYEQYF. The CDR3 nucleotides read TGTGCCAGTAGTATAGATGCCGGCGGGACGGATTCCTACGAGCAGTACTTC. The chain joins TRBV19 to TRBJ2-7; a weak D match, TRBD2 (6 bases). Trimming shortened V by 0 bases and J by 1 base, and 16 bases separated the two germline ends. This CDR3 has 17 residues. From germline, CDR1 is LNHDA and CDR2 SQIVND (reference sequence).

In DNA, the CDR3 is TGTGCCAGCAGTTCTGACTATGGCTACACCTTC. Its translation: CASSSDYGYTF. This sequence joins TRBV6-5 and TRBJ1-2, with D unresolved. Trimming left V 4 bases short and J 3 bases short, with 3 bases between. The length of the CDR3 is 11 residues. Germline-derived CDR1 and CDR2 are MNHEY and SVGAGI.

The rearrangement links TRBV10-3 to TRBJ2-7; 10 bases match TRBD1. CDR3 length: 14 residues. With 6 bases clipped from V and 2 bases from J, the junction kept 4 bases outside the gene matches. The germline gives CDR1 ENHRY, CDR2 SYGVKD. The CDR3 region has the DNA TGTGCCATCAGAAGACAGGGGGCGGCCTACGAGCAGTACTTC. It encodes CAIRRQGAAYEQYF.